The rows below give T cell receptor beta chains drawn from one sample of a study of STAT3 mutations in large granular lymphocyte leukemia. Sequenced by immunoSEQ multiplex PCR; TCRdb stores in-frame clones only, minus some. The repertoire holds some 27,000 clones, about 80% seen once, with 30% in the top ten. Sample: peripheral blood mononuclear cells. The receptors come from a woman in her fifties or sixties with T-cell large granular lymphocyte leukemia. Some clones in this sample may be carry-over from other donors' samples. CDR3s include the opening cysteine and the closing phenylalanine or tryptophan. Each record gives: V gene, clone size, J gene, D gene, CDR3 length, CDR3 DNA, CDR3 protein. A D gene is named only where the DNA matches it firmly. Only some rows state a clone size, as once, few, many or a class for expanded clones.

V gene: TRBV9
clone size: .
J gene: TRBJ2-5
D gene: .
CDR3 length: 13
CDR3 DNA: TGTGCCAGCAGCCCCCCTGGATTGGAGACCCAGTACTTC
CDR3 protein: CASSPPGLETQYF

V gene: TRBV5-5
clone size: .
J gene: TRBJ1-2
D gene: TRBD1
CDR3 length: 14
CDR3 DNA: TGTGCCAGCAGCCCCACTGGGACAGGGGTTGGCTACACCTTC
CDR3 protein: CASSPTGTGVGYTF

V gene: TRBV15
clone size: .
J gene: TRBJ2-1
D gene: TRBD2
CDR3 length: 16
CDR3 DNA: TGTGCCACCAGAGGGAGAGGGGCTAGCGGGTTGAATGAGCAGTTCTTC
CDR3 protein: CATRGRGASGLNEQFF

V gene: TRBV4-3
clone size: once
J gene: TRBJ1-2
D gene: TRBD1
CDR3 length: 17
CDR3 DNA: TGCGCCAGCAGCCATGGTTTGGCAGGGGGCGCGTTCTATGGCTACACCTTC
CDR3 protein: CASSHGLAGGAFYGYTF

V gene: TRBV28
clone size: .
J gene: TRBJ1-5
D gene: .
CDR3 length: 11
CDR3 DNA: TGTGCCAGCAGTTTAGGCAGGGACCCGCATTTT
CDR3 protein: CASSLGRDPHF

V gene: TRBV6-1
clone size: few
J gene: TRBJ2-6
D gene: .
CDR3 length: 15
CDR3 DNA: TGTGCCAGCAGACAGGACGGCTCTGGGGCCAACGTCCTGACTTTC
CDR3 protein: CASRQDGSGANVLTF

V gene: TRBV7-9
clone size: .
J gene: TRBJ2-5
D gene: .
CDR3 length: 13
CDR3 DNA: TGTGCCAGCAGCTTAGCGCGTTACGAGACCCAGTACTTC
CDR3 protein: CASSLARYETQYF

V gene: TRBV6-6
clone size: once
J gene: TRBJ1-1
D gene: TRBD1
CDR3 length: 14
CDR3 DNA: TGTGCCAGCAGTTACCCAGGGGGGAGGACTGAAGCTTTCTTT
CDR3 protein: CASSYPGGRTEAFF

V gene: TRBV12-5
clone size: once
J gene: TRBJ2-5
D gene: .
CDR3 length: 13
CDR3 DNA: TGTGCTAGTGGCCCCTCATATCAAGAGACCCAGTACTTC
CDR3 protein: CASGPSYQETQYF

V gene: TRBV9
clone size: .
J gene: TRBJ1-1
D gene: .
CDR3 length: 16
CDR3 DNA: TGTGCCAGCAGCCCTCTCTCGGGACCCCGGAACACTGAAGCTTTCTTT
CDR3 protein: CASSPLSGPRNTEAFF

V gene: TRBV20-1
clone size: .
J gene: TRBJ2-7
D gene: .
CDR3 length: 11
CDR3 DNA: TGCAGTGCCCTAGGGCCTTACGAGCAGTACTTC
CDR3 protein: CSALGPYEQYF

V gene: TRBV27
clone size: few
J gene: TRBJ1-5
D gene: TRBD1
CDR3 length: 14
CDR3 DNA: TGTGCCAGCAGTTTGGGACAGGGGTCCCAGCCCCAGCATTTT
CDR3 protein: CASSLGQGSQPQHF

V gene: TRBV5-3
clone size: .
J gene: TRBJ1-1
D gene: .
CDR3 length: 14
CDR3 DNA: TGTGCCAGAAGCTTACGGGGGGAAACCACTGAAGCTTTCTTT
CDR3 protein: CARSLRGETTEAFF

V gene: TRBV9
clone size: few
J gene: TRBJ2-2
D gene: .
CDR3 length: 14
CDR3 DNA: TGTGCCAGCAGCGTAGTAATAGGCACCGGGGAGCTGTTTTTT
CDR3 protein: CASSVVIGTGELFF

V gene: TRBV5-1
clone size: .
J gene: TRBJ1-1
D gene: .
CDR3 length: 16
CDR3 DNA: TGCGCCAGCAGCTTGAAATCCGGACGGATGAACACTGAAGCTTTCTTT
CDR3 protein: CASSLKSGRMNTEAFF

V gene: TRBV19
clone size: .
J gene: TRBJ2-2
D gene: .
CDR3 length: 15
CDR3 DNA: TGTGCCAGTAGTATCGCGGGATTGGGCACCGGGGAGCTGTTTTTT
CDR3 protein: CASSIAGLGTGELFF

V gene: TRBV18
clone size: .
J gene: TRBJ1-3
D gene: .
CDR3 length: 14
CDR3 DNA: TGTGCCAGCTCACCAGACTCCTCTGGAAACACCATATATTTT
CDR3 protein: CASSPDSSGNTIYF

V gene: TRBV18
clone size: .
J gene: TRBJ1-4
D gene: TRBD1
CDR3 length: 15
CDR3 DNA: TGTGCCAGCTCACCACGGGACAGCATTAATGAAAAACTGTTTTTT
CDR3 protein: CASSPRDSINEKLFF

V gene: TRBV2
clone size: .
J gene: TRBJ1-2
D gene: TRBD1
CDR3 length: 12
CDR3 DNA: TGTGCCAGCAGGACAGGGGGAGGCGGCTACACCTTC
CDR3 protein: CASRTGGGGYTF

V gene: TRBV28
clone size: medium-sized
J gene: TRBJ1-5
D gene: .
CDR3 length: 15
CDR3 DNA: TGTGCCAGCAGGGAGGAGGGTAGGGCAGGTCAGCCCCAGCATTTT
CDR3 protein: CASREEGRAGQPQHF

V gene: TRBV30
clone size: .
J gene: TRBJ2-7
D gene: TRBD2
CDR3 length: 14
CDR3 DNA: TGTGCCTGTTCCCGACTAGCGGGGTACTACGAGCAGTACTTC
CDR3 protein: CACSRLAGYYEQYF

V gene: TRBV5-1
clone size: .
J gene: TRBJ1-1
D gene: .
CDR3 length: 14
CDR3 DNA: TGCGCCAGCAGCCCTTCTAAGGGAAACACTGAAGCTTTCTTT
CDR3 protein: CASSPSKGNTEAFF

V gene: TRBV5-1
clone size: .
J gene: TRBJ2-3
D gene: .
CDR3 length: 14
CDR3 DNA: TGCGCCAGCAGCTTGGACGGGACCCCAGATACGCAGTATTTT
CDR3 protein: CASSLDGTPDTQYF

V gene: TRBV19
clone size: .
J gene: TRBJ2-1
D gene: TRBD2
CDR3 length: 15
CDR3 DNA: TGTGCCAGTAGTCCGGGACTAGCGGGAGGGAATGAGCAGTTCTTC
CDR3 protein: CASSPGLAGGNEQFF

V gene: TRBV18
clone size: once
J gene: TRBJ2-3
D gene: .
CDR3 length: 15
CDR3 DNA: TGTGCCAGCTCACCATTTGCGGAGGGTCCAGATACGCAGTATTTT
CDR3 protein: CASSPFAEGPDTQYF

V gene: TRBV28
clone size: once
J gene: TRBJ1-1
D gene: TRBD1
CDR3 length: 15
CDR3 DNA: TGTGCCAGCAGTTACAGGCAGGGGGTAGGGACTGAAGCTTTCTTT
CDR3 protein: CASSYRQGVGTEAFF

V gene: TRBV6-5
clone size: .
J gene: TRBJ2-6
D gene: .
CDR3 length: 16
CDR3 DNA: TGTGCCAGCAGTTACATGGTTGGGGCCGGGGCCAACGTCCTGACTTTC
CDR3 protein: CASSYMVGAGANVLTF

V gene: TRBV19
clone size: .
J gene: TRBJ2-7
D gene: .
CDR3 length: 13
CDR3 DNA: TGTGCCAGTAGTATGGGCGGGGCCTTGGAGCAGTACTTC
CDR3 protein: CASSMGGALEQYF

V gene: TRBV7-9
clone size: .
J gene: TRBJ2-5
D gene: .
CDR3 length: 13
CDR3 DNA: TGTGCCAGCAGCTTCGGGGCGGGGGAGACCCAGTACTTC
CDR3 protein: CASSFGAGETQYF

V gene: TRBV5-1
clone size: .
J gene: TRBJ1-1
D gene: .
CDR3 length: 13
CDR3 DNA: TGCGCCAGCAGCCCGACAGAGGGGACTGAAGCTTTCTTT
CDR3 protein: CASSPTEGTEAFF

V gene: TRBV5-4
clone size: .
J gene: TRBJ2-7
D gene: .
CDR3 length: 15
CDR3 DNA: TGTGCCAGCAGCTCGGACAGAAGGGGCTCCTACGAGCAGTACTTC
CDR3 protein: CASSSDRRGSYEQYF

V gene: TRBV5-4
clone size: .
J gene: TRBJ2-7
D gene: TRBD2
CDR3 length: 14
CDR3 DNA: TGTGCCAGCAGCCTCGGGACTAGCGATTACGAGCAGTACTTC
CDR3 protein: CASSLGTSDYEQYF

V gene: TRBV28
clone size: once
J gene: TRBJ2-3
D gene: TRBD2
CDR3 length: 18
CDR3 DNA: TGTGCCAGCAGATCTGGACTAGCGGGGATACTTAGCACAGATACGCAGTATTTT
CDR3 protein: CASRSGLAGILSTDTQYF

V gene: TRBV27
clone size: .
J gene: TRBJ1-2
D gene: TRBD1
CDR3 length: 15
CDR3 DNA: TGTGCCAGCAGTCCCCTGACAGGGGGCCTCTATGGCTACACCTTC
CDR3 protein: CASSPLTGGLYGYTF

V gene: TRBV30
clone size: .
J gene: TRBJ1-2
D gene: TRBD1
CDR3 length: 14
CDR3 DNA: TGTGCCTGGAGACCGGACAGGGGTAACTATGGCTACACCTTC
CDR3 protein: CAWRPDRGNYGYTF

V gene: TRBV4-1
clone size: .
J gene: TRBJ2-2
D gene: .
CDR3 length: 17
CDR3 DNA: TGCGCCAGCAGCCAAGATTGGGGGACGTCGAACACCGGGGAGCTGTTTTTT
CDR3 protein: CASSQDWGTSNTGELFF

V gene: TRBV18
clone size: .
J gene: TRBJ1-1
D gene: .
CDR3 length: 15
CDR3 DNA: TGTGCCAGCTCACGACGGGACTCCAGAGGCACTGAAGCTTTCTTT
CDR3 protein: CASSRRDSRGTEAFF

V gene: TRBV7-6
clone size: .
J gene: TRBJ2-7
D gene: TRBD2
CDR3 length: 17
CDR3 DNA: TGTGCCAGCAGCGCATATTCGACTAGCGGGGTCTCCTACGAGCAGTACTTC
CDR3 protein: CASSAYSTSGVSYEQYF

V gene: TRBV4-3
clone size: .
J gene: TRBJ1-2
D gene: TRBD1
CDR3 length: 15
CDR3 DNA: TGCGCCAGCAGCGAATACAGGGGGACTAACTATGGCTACACCTTC
CDR3 protein: CASSEYRGTNYGYTF

V gene: TRBV2
clone size: few
J gene: TRBJ2-2
D gene: .
CDR3 length: 14
CDR3 DNA: TGTGCCAGCAGTGGGTTACTAGCCGTCGGGGAGCTGTTTTTT
CDR3 protein: CASSGLLAVGELFF